One and the same sample provided the 5 T cell receptor beta chains below, sequenced in a study of molecular identifiers for immune sequencing clone quantification. TCRdb independently ran MiXCR on the PCR reads; one entry per CDR3 protein. Here the sample spans around 89,000 distinct CDR3 sequences, 15% to 20% being singletons. Specimen: naive CD8+ T cells from blood, with Jurkat cell RNA spiked in. As for subset: FACS-sorted CD8+CD4-CCR7+CD45RA+ naive T cells. Source of these receptors: a human donor in good health. Some libraries in this study had Jurkat cell RNA spiked in.

This clonotype was seen repeatedly, ten times or more. The gene calls are TRBV20-1 and TRBJ2-7; 10 positions match TRBD2. Germline assignment: CDR1 DFQATT and CDR2 SNEGSKA (reference sequence). J was trimmed by 0 bases and V by 6 bases; bases with no gene match: 8. The CDR3 spans 15 residues. CDR3 coding DNA: TGCAGTGCGGCAGAACTAGCGGGAAGCTCCTACGAGCAGTACTTC. It translates to CSAAELAGSSYEQYF.

There are many counts of this clonotype. The chain couples TRBV12-3 or TRBV12-4 to TRBJ2-7, with 10 bases identical to TRBD1. The CDR3 covers 14 residues. Germline trimming cut 3 bases from V and 2 bases from J; bases unmatched to any gene: 1. The CDR3 reads CASSFGTGAYEQYF. The CDR3, as DNA: TGTGCCAGCAGTTTCGGGACAGGGGCCTACGAGCAGTACTTC.

This clonotype was observed many times. Here the CDR3 DNA reads TGTGCCACCAGTCTGGGGGGCACAGATACGCAGTATTTT. Translating gives CATSLGGTDTQYF. This chain joins TRBV24-1 and TRBJ2-3, with D perhaps given as TRBD1 or TRBD2 (5 bases each). This CDR3 contains 13 residues. V was trimmed by 6 bases and J by 1 base, leaving 7 bases between them. Germline V gene lookup returns CDR1 KGHDR and CDR2 SFDVKD.

This clonotype appeared a few times. CDR3 DNA sequence: TGTGCCAGCCGACGTGTGGAAAGTAAAAATGAAAAACTGTTTTTT. Protein sequence: CASRRVESKNEKLFF. The chain joins TRBV4-2 to TRBJ1-4; D unclear. The CDR3 covers 15 residues. From germline, CDR1 is LGHNA and CDR2 YNFKEQ. The V and J ends lost 8 bases and 5 bases respectively, with 18 bases between them.

Many counts were recorded for this clonotype. The chain combines TRBV12-5 with TRBJ2-7; D perhaps matches TRBD2 (5 bases). There are 11 residues in the CDR3. With 3 bases removed from V and 5 bases from J, the gap between germline ends came to 5 bases. Germline CDR1 is LGHNT and CDR2 is FRNRAP. The chain's CDR3 is CASGFGNEQYF. CDR3 bases: TGTGCTAGTGGTTTCGGGAACGAGCAGTACTTC.